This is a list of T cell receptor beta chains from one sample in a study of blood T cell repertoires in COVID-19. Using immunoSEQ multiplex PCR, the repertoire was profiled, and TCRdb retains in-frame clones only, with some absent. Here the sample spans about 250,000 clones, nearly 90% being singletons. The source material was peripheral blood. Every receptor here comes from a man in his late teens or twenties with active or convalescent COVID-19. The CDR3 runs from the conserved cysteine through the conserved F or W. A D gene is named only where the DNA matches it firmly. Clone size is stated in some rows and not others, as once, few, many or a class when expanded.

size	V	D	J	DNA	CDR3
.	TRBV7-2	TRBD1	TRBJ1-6	TGTGCCAGCAGCTTTCGGACAGGAGATAATTCACCCCTCCACTTT	CASSFRTGDNSPLHF
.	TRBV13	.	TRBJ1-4	TGTGCCAGCAGCCTTGGACAGCCAACTAATGAAAAACTGTTTTTT	CASSLGQPTNEKLFF
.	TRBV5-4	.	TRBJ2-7	TGTGCCAGCAGCTTGGCCGTGGGCACTCCTTACGAGCAGTACTTC	CASSLAVGTPYEQYF
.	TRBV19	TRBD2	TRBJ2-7	TGTGCCAGTAGTATAGATCGAGCGGGGGGCTACGAGCAGTACTTC	CASSIDRAGGYEQYF
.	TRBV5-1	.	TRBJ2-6	TGCGCCAGCAGCCCTGGAAAGGGGCTAGTTTCTGGGGCCAACGTCCTGACTTTC	CASSPGKGLVSGANVLTF
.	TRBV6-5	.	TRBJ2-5	TGTGCCAGCGCTTCAGGCTCTTCGGAGACCCAGTACTTC	CASASGSSETQYF
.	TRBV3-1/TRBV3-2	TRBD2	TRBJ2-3	TGTGCCAGCAGCCTTAAAGCGGGGGATAGCACAGATACGCAGTATTTT	CASSLKAGDSTDTQYF
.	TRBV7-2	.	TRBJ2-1	TGTGCCAGCAGCTCATTCGGGACTCACAATGAGCAGTTCTTC	CASSSFGTHNEQFF
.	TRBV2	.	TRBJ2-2	TGTGCCAGCAGTCCCGGGGCGAACACCGGGGAGCTGTTTTTT	CASSPGANTGELFF
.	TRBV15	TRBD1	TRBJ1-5	TGTGCCACTCAATACGTGGGACAGGGGGTCCAGCCCCAGCATTTT	CATQYVGQGVQPQHF
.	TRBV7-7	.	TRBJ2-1	TGTGCCAGCAGCTTATATCGGGGAGAGAATGAGCAGTTCTTC	CASSLYRGENEQFF
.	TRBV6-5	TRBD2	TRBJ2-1	TGTGCCAGCAGTCCCGGTTCGAGCGGGGGCAATGAGCAGTTCTTC	CASSPGSSGGNEQFF
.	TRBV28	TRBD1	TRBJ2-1	TGTGCCAGCAGGACAGGGGAATACAATGAGCAGTTCTTC	CASRTGEYNEQFF
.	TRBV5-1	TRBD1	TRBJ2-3	TGCGCCAGCAGCACGAGGGGGCCCGGGACAGTTACAGATACGCAGTATTTT	CASSTRGPGTVTDTQYF
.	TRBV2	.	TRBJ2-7	TGTGCCAGCAGTGCGGTCAGGGAAGGCGAGCAGTACTTC	CASSAVREGEQYF
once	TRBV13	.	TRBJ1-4	TGTGCCCGCAGCCGGGGGGGGCAGGGTGTCGGTTATGAAAAACTGTTTTTT	CARSRGGQGVGYEKLFF
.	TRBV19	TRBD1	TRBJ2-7	TGTGCCACCCGGACAGGGTCATCCTACGAGCAGTACTTC	CATRTGSSYEQYF
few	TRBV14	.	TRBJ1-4	TGTGCCAGCAGCCAAGATCGGGGAGCTTATGAAAAACTGTTTTTT	CASSQDRGAYEKLFF
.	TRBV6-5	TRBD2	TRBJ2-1	TGTGCCACCGCCTTGGGCGGGGGATCCTACAATGAGCAGTTCTTC	CATALGGGSYNEQFF
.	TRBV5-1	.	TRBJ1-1	TGCGCCAGCAGCCCGGGGAGCCTCGGGGGTACTGAAGCCTTCTTT	CASSPGSLGGTEAFF
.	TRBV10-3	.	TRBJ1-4	TGTGCCATCAGTTCGTCGGGGGGAGAAAAACTGTTTTTT	CAISSSGGEKLFF
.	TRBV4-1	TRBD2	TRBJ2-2	TGCGCCAGCAGCCAAAGACTAGCGGAGAACACCGGGGAGCTGTTTTTT	CASSQRLAENTGELFF
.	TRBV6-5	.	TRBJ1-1	TGTGCCAGCAGTTACTCGAGTAGAGGCACGACTGAAGCTTTCTTT	CASSYSSRGTTEAFF
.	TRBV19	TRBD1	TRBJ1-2	TGTGCCAGTAGTAGGTCCGGGACAGGGGCTGGTGGCTACACCTTC	CASSRSGTGAGGYTF
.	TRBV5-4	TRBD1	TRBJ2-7	TGTGCCAGCAGCTTGAAGGGACAGGGAAGCTACGAGCAGTACTTC	CASSLKGQGSYEQYF
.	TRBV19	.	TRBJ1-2	TGTGCCAGTAGTCAGGGGACTCGCGGGGGGTATGGCTACACCTTC	CASSQGTRGGYGYTF
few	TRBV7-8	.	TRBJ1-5	TGTGCCAGCAGCTTAGATTCAGGGGACGGCAATCAGCCCCAGCATTTT	CASSLDSGDGNQPQHF
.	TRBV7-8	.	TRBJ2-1	TGTGCCAGCAGCCGGGGCGGGGAGTCCTACAATGAGCAGTTCTTC	CASSRGGESYNEQFF
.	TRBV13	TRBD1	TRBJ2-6	TGTGCCAGCAGCTCTAGGACAGGGGGCCCCGGGGCCAACGTCCTGACTTTC	CASSSRTGGPGANVLTF
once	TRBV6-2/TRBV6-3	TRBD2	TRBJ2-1	TGTGCCAGCAGTTACTCACAGGCGGGAGGGCCTAGGTCCTACAATGAGCAGTTCTTC	CASSYSQAGGPRSYNEQFF
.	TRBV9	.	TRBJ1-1	TGTGCCAGCAGCGTCTCAGGGTTGCCAGCTTTCTTT	CASSVSGLPAFF
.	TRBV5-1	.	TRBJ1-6	TGCGCCAGCAGCTTGTGGGGGACACCGGGAAAGTCCTATAATTCACCCCTCCACTTT	CASSLWGTPGKSYNSPLHF
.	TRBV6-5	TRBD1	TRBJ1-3	TGTGCCAGCAGCGGGACAGGGGGCACTGGAAACACCATATATTTT	CASSGTGGTGNTIYF
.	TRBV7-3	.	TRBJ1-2	TGTGCCAGCAGCTCGGAGGTACACAGGGTCTCCGGCTACACCTTC	CASSSEVHRVSGYTF
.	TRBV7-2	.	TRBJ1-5	TGTGCCAGCAGCACCCAGACAGGACAGCCCCAGCATTTT	CASSTQTGQPQHF
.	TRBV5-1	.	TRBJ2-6	TGCGCCAGCTCCGGGGGAGTTAGCTCTGGGGCCAACGTCCTGACTTTC	CASSGGVSSGANVLTF
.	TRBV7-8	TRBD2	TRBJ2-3	TGTGCCAGCAGCTTAATACTAGCGGAGACCACAGATACGCAGTATTTT	CASSLILAETTDTQYF
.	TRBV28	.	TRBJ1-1	TGTGCCAGCAGTTTCGGGGGAAGTTATCAAGGCACTGAAGCTTTCTTT	CASSFGGSYQGTEAFF